A single T cell receptor beta chain is shown here with its context. Its antigen is still unknown. Exposure to brentuximab vedotin varied, and each patient had relapsed following autologous stem cell transplantation. These data come from a study of PD-1 blockade in classical Hodgkin lymphoma. Study findings and constraints: Whoever responded completely had baseline diversity much like that seen in newly diagnosed patients. The study found that TCR diversity rose significantly by C4D1 in CD4+ but not CD8+ cells.

Per germline, CDR1 LGHNA and CDR2 YSLEER. Losses at the gene ends were 0 bases for V and 7 bases for J; bases not matched to a gene: 2. The CDR3 is made up of 16 amino acids. Here immunoSEQ multiplex PCR was the method, and the copy in TCRdb shows in-frame clones only, minus some. Of about 27,000 clones in the sample, about 81% are singletons; the top ten hold about a third. This chain links TRBV4-3 with TRBJ1-6, with 11 bases fitting TRBD1. This TCR came from a human donor with classical Hodgkin lymphoma. The sample was peripheral blood mononuclear cells (PBMCs), taken before the second cycle of nivolumab. CDR3: CASSQDGDRGNSPLHF. CDR3 coding DNA: TGCGCCAGCAGCCAAGATGGGGACAGGGGGAATTCACCCCTCCACTTT.